These 6 T cell receptor beta chains came from one sample sequenced in a study of blood T cell repertoires in COVID-19. This table comes from immunoSEQ multiplex PCR, and its TCRdb copy is limited to in-frame clones, with some not included. Of about 290,000 clones in the sample, approximately 80% were seen once. The sequenced material came from peripheral blood. The receptors were sampled from a woman aged 50 to 60 with active or convalescent COVID-19.

In its sample, this clone was seen once. The chain has TRBV19 and TRBJ2-4; D not resolved. Germline V CDR1 and CDR2: LNHDA, SQIVND (reference sequence). V lost 4 bases, J lost 3 bases, and 13 bases lay in between. The CDR3 has 15 residues. CDR3 loop: CASSRNLPGKNIQYF. In DNA form, the CDR3 reads TGTGCCAGTAGTAGAAACCTTCCGGGCAAAAACATTCAGTACTTC.

Of note for this clone: At one end the junction does not follow the germline gene, possibly because of a read error. This chain uses TRBV19 with TRBJ2-3; D might be TRBD2 (6 bases). The CDR3 is made up of 15 amino acids. Germline-derived CDR1 and CDR2 are LNHDA and SQIVND (reference sequence). The CDR3, as DNA: TGTGCCAGTAGGATAGGGGCTAGCGGCACAGATACGCAGTATTTT. This gives the protein CASRIGASGTDTQYF.

This sequence joins TRBV13 and TRBJ2-3, with TRBD2 identical over 13 bases. The CDR3 has 15 amino acids. V was clipped by 3 bases and J by 6 bases; unmatched bases: 3. Germline lookup yields CDR1 PRHDT and CDR2 FYEKMQ (reference sequence). CDR3 sequence reads: CASSFRTSGSDTQYF. DNA of the CDR3: TGTGCCAGCAGCTTCAGGACTAGCGGGAGCGATACGCAGTATTTT.

V is TRBV7-9 and J is TRBJ2-1; D perhaps matches TRBD1 (7 bases). The V gene lost 7 bases and the J gene lost 5 bases, with 12 bases spanning the gap. The CDR3 loop spans 13 amino acids. Germline-derived CDR1 and CDR2 are SEHNR and FQNEAQ (reference sequence). CDR3 residues: CASTLRGDNEQFF. CDR3 sequence (DNA): TGTGCCAGCACCCTCAGGGGGGACAATGAGCAGTTCTTC. The full variable domain, with the rest looked up from reference TRBV7-9 and TRBJ2-1, is DTGVSQNPRHKITKRGQNVTFRCDPISEHNRLYWYRQTLGQGPEFLTYFQNEAQLEKSRLLSDRFSAERPKGSFSTLEIQRTEQGDSAMYLCASTLRGDNEQFFGPGTRLTVL.

The chain couples TRBV6-4 to TRBJ2-1; D gene unclear. The CDR3 contains 14 residues. Germline V lookup: CDR1 MRHNA, CDR2 SNTAGT. V lost 6 bases and J 0 bases, leaving 9 bases between the germline ends. The CDR3 DNA is TGTGCCAGCAGCCACGATAGCTCCTACAATGAGCAGTTCTTC. Amino acid sequence: CASSHDSSYNEQFF.

V is TRBV28 and J is TRBJ1-5, with D uncertain. The CDR3 has 14 amino acids. Germline V gene data show CDR1 as MDHEN and CDR2 as SYDVKM. Deletions cut 6 bases from V and 4 bases from J, with 13 bases between. CDR3 protein: CASRLSGRNQPQHF. The CDR3 coding sequence is TGTGCCAGCAGACTGTCGGGGAGAAATCAGCCCCAGCATTTT.